What follows describes a single TCR beta chain. Its specificity is not known. Trimming removed 6 bases at V and 5 bases at J, with 9 bases between. CDR3 length: 12 amino acids. The V gene's germline CDR1 is ENHRY and CDR2 SYGVKD. Time point of the sample: baseline pretreatment blood. Treatment denoted: 15 Gy SBRT to primary tumor, nephrectomy 4 weeks later. Serial blood draws occurred at baseline and 2 and 4 weeks post-SBRT. The tumor was a clear cell renal cell carcinoma. The data originate from a study of radiation and T cells in renal cell carcinoma. On the study more broadly: Nephrectomy followed 15 Gy stereotactic body radiation by 4 weeks. General study findings and limits: Top tumor clonotypes rose in blood 2 weeks post-radiation, then contracted.

Sequenced by immunoSEQ multiplex PCR; TCRdb stores in-frame clones only, minus some. The sample comprises around 140,000 clones, approximately 87% of which are singletons, and around 25% rests with the top ten. The sequenced sample was blood, obtained from a patient whose treatment included radiotherapy and nephrectomy. The chain is built from TRBV10-3 and TRBJ2-3, with D uncertain. The source of this sequence is a woman aged 45-60 years with renal cell carcinoma. The CDR3 DNA reads as TGTGCCATCAGGGGGATGGGAGATACGCAGTATTTT. Its translation: CAIRGMGDTQYF.